The sequence of this T cell receptor beta chain was determined in a study of radiation and T cells in renal cell carcinoma (dated by TCRdb to about 2020). For the study in its entirety: Samples were obtained from a clinical trial, in which 15 Gy stereotactic body radiation therapy was delivered to primary renal cell carcinomas and nephrectomy was performed 4 weeks later. Across all 50 or so samples, under 5 million unique CDR3 nucleotide sequences, encoding 2,658,974 unique CDR3 amino acid sequences, were identified. TCR beta sequencing covered some 55 samples in total, comprising around 25 tumors and around 27 peripheral blood samples.

Its CDR3 holds 16 amino acids, cysteine through phenylalanine. The retained sequence is limited to the CDR3, 48 bases, with the frame set at the first base. V was cut back by 0 bases and J by 4 bases, leaving a gap of 16 bases between them. In the germline V gene, CDR1 corresponds to SGDLS and CDR2 to YYNGEE. On this clone: The target of this receptor is not known. The record has no base qualities; no much larger clone is one base away.

Beyond this particular receptor, the publication reports: Top tumor clonotypes rose in blood from baseline to 2 weeks post-radiation, then contracted by 4 weeks, suggesting transient expansion of tumor-resident clones. Effects of radiation dose or scheduling on the TCR repertoire could not be addressed with the single-armed trial design. Because pretreatment tumor biopsies were not available, the study could not determine whether clonotypes were already present within the tumor at baseline. Tracking of blood repertoire dynamics stopped at about 27 days after treatment, with no follow-up past that point.

The sample's time point label is to be understood as: baseline pretreatment blood. The intended sense of this specimen's treatment or condition label: 15 Gy SBRT to primary tumor, nephrectomy 4 weeks later. To track tumor-enriched clonotypes, serial peripheral blood was sampled from radiation-treated patients at baseline and at 2 weeks and 4 weeks after SBRT. Every patient had renal cell carcinoma of clear cell pathology. The QIAamp DNA Blood Mini Kit (Qiagen) was used to prepare genomic DNA for TCR sequencing. The analyses included only samples that passed all quality control checks. Following the manufacturer's recommendations, the immunoSEQ kit was used to generate TCR beta libraries from genomic DNA. For library preparation, a first multiplex PCR was performed with proprietary primers, followed by a second PCR in which unique barcodes were added, and bead cleanups were performed after each round. A positive control reaction and a negative control reaction, both provided in the kit, were run with every batch of samples. The final libraries underwent checking on an Agilent 4200 TapeStation D1000 ScreenTape, volumetric pooling, and quantification by qPCR. An Illumina NextSeq500 fitted with a MidOutput 150-cycle cartridge performed the sequencing, running 156 Read1 cycles and 15 Index1 cycles with the kit's custom primers. The pooled library was loaded at around 0.98 pM, with an approximately 20% PhiX control spiked in. The paper's processing steps were these. Vendor-processed data were analyzed in R, with a clonotype defined as all T cells sharing the same CDR3 nucleotide sequence. For clone abundance analyses, frequencies were normalized to the 10,000 most abundant clones in each sample. Public T cell clones, averaging fewer than five per sample, were removed before analysis. Tumor-enriched clonotypes and baseline blood-enriched clonotypes were defined as those with an abundance difference of at least 32-fold between compartments. A beta-binomial differential abundance model was applied to find clonotypes that expanded or contracted between blood time points. Tumor-blood repertoire similarity was measured with the Baroni-Urbani and Buser coefficient, and groups were compared using two-tailed Wilcoxon tests in R. Here the immuneACCESS table is served through TCRdb, limited to in-frame sequences with V and J called. Missing clones are a known gap in these copies; in checked studies unresolved V genes cover under half, and the rest lacks a known reason. V and J calls and clone size are those listed in that table; D and trimming were worked out from the DNA. Present in this sample are about 140,000 clones, roughly 85% of which were seen just once. Roughly 25% of the sample is taken by the ten largest.

Sequences were derived from blood, sampled from a patient whose treatment included radiotherapy and nephrectomy. The V and J segments used are TRBV9 and TRBJ1-1; the D segment could be TRBD1, given 6 matching bases. The clonotype originates from a woman aged 45-60 years with renal cell carcinoma. The DNA is as follows: TGTGCCAGCAGCGTAGGCGGCAGGGGAGCCAGCACTGAAGCTTTCTTT. Its coded protein is CASSVGGRGASTEAFF. Supplemented by the reference TRBV9 and TRBJ1-1 proteins around the CDR3, the complete variable domain is DSGVTQTPKHLITATGQRVTLRCSPRSGDLSVYWYQQSLDQGLQFLIQYYNGEERAKGNILERFSAQQFPDLHSELNLSSLELGDSALYFCASSVGGRGASTEAFFGQGTRLTVV.